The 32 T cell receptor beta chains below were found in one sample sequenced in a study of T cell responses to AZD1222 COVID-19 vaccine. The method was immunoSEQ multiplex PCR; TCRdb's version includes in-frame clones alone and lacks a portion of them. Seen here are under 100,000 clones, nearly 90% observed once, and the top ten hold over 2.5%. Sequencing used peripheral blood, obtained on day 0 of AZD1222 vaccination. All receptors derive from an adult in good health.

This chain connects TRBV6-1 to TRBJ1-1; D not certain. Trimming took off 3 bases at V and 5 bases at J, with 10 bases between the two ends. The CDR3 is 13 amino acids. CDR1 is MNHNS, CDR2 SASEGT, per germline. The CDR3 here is CASSDRYLTEAFF. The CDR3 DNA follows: TGTGCCAGCAGTGATAGATATCTTACTGAAGCTTTCTTT.

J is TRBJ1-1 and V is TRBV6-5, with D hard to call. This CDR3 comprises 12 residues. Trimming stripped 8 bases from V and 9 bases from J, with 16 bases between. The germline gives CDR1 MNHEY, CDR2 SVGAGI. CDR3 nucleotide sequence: TGTGCCAGCCGACGGTCGGCAAGTCAAGCTTTCTTT. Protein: CASRRSASQAFF.

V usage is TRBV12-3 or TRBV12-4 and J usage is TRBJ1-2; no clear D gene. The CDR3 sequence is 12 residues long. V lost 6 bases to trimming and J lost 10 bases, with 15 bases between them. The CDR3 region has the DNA TGTGCCAGCAGCAAGGACGGATTTTTCTACACCTTC. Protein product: CASSKDGFFYTF.

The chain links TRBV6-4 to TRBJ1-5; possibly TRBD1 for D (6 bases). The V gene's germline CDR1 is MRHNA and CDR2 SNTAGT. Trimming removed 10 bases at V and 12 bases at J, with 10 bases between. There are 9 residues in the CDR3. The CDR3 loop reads CAMGGRQHF. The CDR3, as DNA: TGTGCCATGGGGGGCCGCCAGCATTTT.

CDR3 residues: CASSFSDQNEQYF. CDR3 bases: TGTGCCAGCAGCTTCAGTGACCAAAACGAGCAGTACTTC. This rearrangement joins TRBV7-2 to TRBJ2-7, with unresolved D. Germline assignment: CDR1 SGHTA and CDR2 FQGNSA. CDR3 length equals 13 residues. V gave up 3 bases and J gave up 5 bases, with 11 bases separating them.

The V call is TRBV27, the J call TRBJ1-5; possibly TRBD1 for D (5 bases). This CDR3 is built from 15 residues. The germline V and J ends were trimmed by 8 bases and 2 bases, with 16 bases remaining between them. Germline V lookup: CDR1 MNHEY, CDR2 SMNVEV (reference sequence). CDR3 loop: CASSPGGTGNQPQHF. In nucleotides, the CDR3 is TGTGCCAGCTCCCCCGGCGGGACGGGCAATCAGCCCCAGCATTTT.

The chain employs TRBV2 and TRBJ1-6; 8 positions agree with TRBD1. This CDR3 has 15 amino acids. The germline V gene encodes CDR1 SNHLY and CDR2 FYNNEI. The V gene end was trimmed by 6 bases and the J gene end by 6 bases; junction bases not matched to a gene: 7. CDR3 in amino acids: CASSVLGQGNSPLHF. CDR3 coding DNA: TGTGCCAGCAGCGTTCTCGGACAGGGTAATTCACCCCTCCACTTT.

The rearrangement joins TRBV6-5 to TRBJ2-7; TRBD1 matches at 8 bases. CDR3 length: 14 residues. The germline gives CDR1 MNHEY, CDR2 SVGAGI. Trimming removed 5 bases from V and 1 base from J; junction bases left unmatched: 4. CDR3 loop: CASSINRGSYEQYF. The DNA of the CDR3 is TGTGCCAGCAGTATCAACAGGGGGTCCTACGAGCAGTACTTC.

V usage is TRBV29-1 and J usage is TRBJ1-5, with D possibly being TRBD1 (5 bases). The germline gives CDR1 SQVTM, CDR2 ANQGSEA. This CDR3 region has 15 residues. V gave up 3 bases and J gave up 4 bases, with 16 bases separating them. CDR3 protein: CSVDITGDPNQPQHF. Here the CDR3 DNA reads TGCAGCGTTGATATTACAGGTGATCCTAATCAGCCCCAGCATTTT.

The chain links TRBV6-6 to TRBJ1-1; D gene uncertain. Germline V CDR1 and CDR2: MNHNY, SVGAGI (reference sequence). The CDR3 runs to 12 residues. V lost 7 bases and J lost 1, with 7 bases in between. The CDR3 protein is CASNTQNTEAFF. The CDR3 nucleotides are TGTGCCAGCAATACACAGAACACTGAAGCTTTCTTT.

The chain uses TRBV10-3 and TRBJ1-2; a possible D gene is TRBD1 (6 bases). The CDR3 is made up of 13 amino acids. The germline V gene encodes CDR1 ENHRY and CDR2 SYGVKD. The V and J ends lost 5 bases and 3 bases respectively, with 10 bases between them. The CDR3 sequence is CAISTGRDYGYTF. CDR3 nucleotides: TGTGCCATCAGTACAGGGAGGGACTATGGCTACACCTTC.

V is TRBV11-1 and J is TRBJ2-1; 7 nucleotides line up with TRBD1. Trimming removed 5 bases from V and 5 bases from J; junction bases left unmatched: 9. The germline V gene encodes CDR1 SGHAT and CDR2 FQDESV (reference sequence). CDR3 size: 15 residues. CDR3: CASSRSGTDNNEQFF. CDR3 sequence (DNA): TGTGCCAGCAGCCGGTCCGGGACAGACAACAATGAGCAGTTCTTC.

CDR3 sequence: CASSLAWGTEAFF. DNA for the CDR3: TGTGCCAGCAGCTTGGCCTGGGGCACTGAAGCTTTCTTT. The rearrangement links TRBV5-4 to TRBJ1-1, with no clear D. Looked up from germline, CDR1 is SGHNT and CDR2 is YYREEE (reference sequence). The CDR3 is made up of 13 amino acids. The germline V and J ends were trimmed by 0 bases and 4 bases, with 7 bases remaining between them. Filled out from reference TRBV5-4 and TRBJ1-1, the complete variable domain reads ETGVTQSPTHLIKTRGQQVTLRCSSQSGHNTVSWYQQALGQGPQFIFQYYREEENGRGNFPPRFSGLQFPNYSSELNVNALELDDSALYLCASSLAWGTEAFFGQGTRLTVV.

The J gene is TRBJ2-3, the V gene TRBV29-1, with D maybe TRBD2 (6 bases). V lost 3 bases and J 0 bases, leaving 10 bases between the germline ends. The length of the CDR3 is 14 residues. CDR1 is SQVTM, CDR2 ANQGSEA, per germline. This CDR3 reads CSVDWRGSTDTQYF. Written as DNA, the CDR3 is TGCAGCGTTGATTGGCGGGGAAGCACAGATACGCAGTATTTT.

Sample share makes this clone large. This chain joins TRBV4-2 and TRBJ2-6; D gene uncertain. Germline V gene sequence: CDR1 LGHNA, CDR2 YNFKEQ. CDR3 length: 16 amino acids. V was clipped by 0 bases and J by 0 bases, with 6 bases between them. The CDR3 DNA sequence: TGTGCCAGCAGCCAAGATCTTGACTCTGGGGCCAACGTCCTGACTTTC. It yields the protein CASSQDLDSGANVLTF.

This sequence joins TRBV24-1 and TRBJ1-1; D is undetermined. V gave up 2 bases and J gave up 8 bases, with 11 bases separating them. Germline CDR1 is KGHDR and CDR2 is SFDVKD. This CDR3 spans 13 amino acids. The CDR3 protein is CATSDSGVGEAFF. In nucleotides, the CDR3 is TGTGCCACCAGTGATTCTGGGGTCGGAGAAGCTTTCTTT.

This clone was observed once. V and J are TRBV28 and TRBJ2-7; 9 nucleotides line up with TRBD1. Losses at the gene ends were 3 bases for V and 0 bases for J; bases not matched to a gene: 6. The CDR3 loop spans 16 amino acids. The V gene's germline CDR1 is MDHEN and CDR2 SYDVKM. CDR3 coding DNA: TGTGCCAGCAGTTTTGGGGACAGGGCCGGCTCCTACGAGCAGTACTTC. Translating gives CASSFGDRAGSYEQYF.

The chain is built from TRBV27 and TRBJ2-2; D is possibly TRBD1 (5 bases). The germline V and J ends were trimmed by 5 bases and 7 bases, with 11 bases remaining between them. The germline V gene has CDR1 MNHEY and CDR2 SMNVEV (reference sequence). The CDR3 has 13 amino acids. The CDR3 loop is CASSRGLGGELFF. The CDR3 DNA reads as TGTGCCAGCAGTAGGGGCTTGGGCGGGGAGCTGTTTTTT.

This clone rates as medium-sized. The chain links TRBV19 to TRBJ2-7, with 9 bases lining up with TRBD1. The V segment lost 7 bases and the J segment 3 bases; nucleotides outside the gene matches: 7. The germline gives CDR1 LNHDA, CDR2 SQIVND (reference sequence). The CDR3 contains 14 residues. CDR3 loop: CASTPTGGIYEQYF. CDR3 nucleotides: TGTGCCAGTACCCCGACAGGGGGTATCTACGAGCAGTACTTC.

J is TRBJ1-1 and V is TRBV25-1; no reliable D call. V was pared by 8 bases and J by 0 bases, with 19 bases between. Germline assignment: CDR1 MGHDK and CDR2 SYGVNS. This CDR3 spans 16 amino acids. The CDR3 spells CASSPALAGMNTEAFF. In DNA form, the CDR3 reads TGTGCCAGCTCCCCGGCCCTGGCAGGAATGAACACTGAAGCTTTCTTT.

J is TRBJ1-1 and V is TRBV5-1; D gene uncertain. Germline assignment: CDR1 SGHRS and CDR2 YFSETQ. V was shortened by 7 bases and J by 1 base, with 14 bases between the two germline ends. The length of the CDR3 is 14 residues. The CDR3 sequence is CASRVGIWNTEAFF. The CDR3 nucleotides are TGCGCCAGCCGAGTAGGGATCTGGAACACTGAAGCTTTCTTT.

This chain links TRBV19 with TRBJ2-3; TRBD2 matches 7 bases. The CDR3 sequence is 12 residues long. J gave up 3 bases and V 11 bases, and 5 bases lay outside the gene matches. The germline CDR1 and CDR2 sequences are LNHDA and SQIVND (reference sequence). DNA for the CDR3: TGTGCCGCGGGGGAACGAACAGATACGCAGTATTTT. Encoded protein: CAAGERTDTQYF.

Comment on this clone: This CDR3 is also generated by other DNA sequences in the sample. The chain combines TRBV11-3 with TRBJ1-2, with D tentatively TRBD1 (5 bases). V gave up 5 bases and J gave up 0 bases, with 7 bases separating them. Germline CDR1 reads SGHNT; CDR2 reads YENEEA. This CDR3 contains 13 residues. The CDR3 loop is CASSPQANYGYTF. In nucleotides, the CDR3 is TGTGCCAGCAGCCCACAGGCTAACTATGGCTACACCTTC.

Here the CDR3 DNA reads TGTGCCAGCAGAGGCGGGCCGGGACAGACCTACGAGCAGTACTTC. This translates into CASRGGPGQTYEQYF. The chain carries TRBV28 and TRBJ2-7; 7 bases match TRBD1. The V and J ends lost 6 bases and 2 bases, in that order; junction bases with no gene match: 10. The CDR3 length is 15 residues. Germline CDR1 and CDR2: MDHEN and SYDVKM. Using reference TRBV28 and TRBJ2-7 for the parts outside the CDR3, the full variable domain is DVKVTQSSRYLVKRTGEKVFLECVQDMDHENMFWYRQDPGLGLRLIYFSYDVKMKEKGDIPEGYSVSREKKERFSLILESASTNQTSMYLCASRGGPGQTYEQYFGPGTRLTVT.

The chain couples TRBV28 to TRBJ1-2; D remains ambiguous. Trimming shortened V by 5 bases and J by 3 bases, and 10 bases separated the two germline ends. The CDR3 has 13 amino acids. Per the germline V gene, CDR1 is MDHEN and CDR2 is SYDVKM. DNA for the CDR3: TGTGCCAGCAGTATTGGACGAGACTATGGCTACACCTTC. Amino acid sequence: CASSIGRDYGYTF.

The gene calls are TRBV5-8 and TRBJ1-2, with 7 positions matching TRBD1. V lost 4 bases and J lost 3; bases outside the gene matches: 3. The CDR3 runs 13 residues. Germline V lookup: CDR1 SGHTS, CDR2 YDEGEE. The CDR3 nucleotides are TGTGCCAGCAGCACCGGACAGGACTATGGCTACACCTTC. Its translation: CASSTGQDYGYTF.

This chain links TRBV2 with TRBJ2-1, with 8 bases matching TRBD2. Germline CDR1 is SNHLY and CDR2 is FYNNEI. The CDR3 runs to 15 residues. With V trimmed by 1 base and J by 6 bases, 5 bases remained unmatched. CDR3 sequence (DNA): TGTGCCAGCAGTGAAGAGGTGCTAGCGGGCAATGAGCAGTTCTTC. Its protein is CASSEEVLAGNEQFF.

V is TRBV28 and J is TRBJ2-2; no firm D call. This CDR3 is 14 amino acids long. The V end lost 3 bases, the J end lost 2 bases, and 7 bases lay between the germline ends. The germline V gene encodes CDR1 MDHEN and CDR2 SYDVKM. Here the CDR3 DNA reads TGTGCCAGCAGTTTGGGGTTAAACACCGGGGAGCTGTTTTTT. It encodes CASSLGLNTGELFF.

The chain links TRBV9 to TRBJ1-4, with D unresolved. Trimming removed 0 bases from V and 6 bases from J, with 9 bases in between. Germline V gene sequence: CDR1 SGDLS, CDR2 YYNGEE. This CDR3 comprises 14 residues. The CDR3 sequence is CASSVASDYEKLFF. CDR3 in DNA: TGTGCCAGCAGCGTAGCGTCGGATTATGAAAAACTGTTTTTT.

Written as DNA, the CDR3 is TGTGCCAGCAGCCCCGACAGGGGGGTGAACACTGAAGCTTTCTTT. As protein: CASSPDRGVNTEAFF. The chain is built from TRBV7-9 and TRBJ1-1; TRBD1 aligns across 9 bases. This CDR3 has 15 residues. The germline V gene encodes CDR1 SEHNR and CDR2 FQNEAQ (reference sequence). With V trimmed by 5 bases and J by 0 bases, 4 bases remained unmatched. Based on the CDR3 plus reference TRBV7-9 and TRBJ1-1, the full variable domain is DTGVSQNPRHKITKRGQNVTFRCDPISEHNRLYWYRQTLGQGPEFLTYFQNEAQLEKSRLLSDRFSAERPKGSFSTLEIQRTEQGDSAMYLCASSPDRGVNTEAFFGQGTRLTVV.

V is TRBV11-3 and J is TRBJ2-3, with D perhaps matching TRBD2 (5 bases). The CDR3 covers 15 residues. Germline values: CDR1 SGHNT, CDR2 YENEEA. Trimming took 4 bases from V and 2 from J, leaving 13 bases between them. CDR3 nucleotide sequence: TGTGCCAGCAGCTCTCGAGAGGGATTCACAGATACGCAGTATTTT. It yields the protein CASSSREGFTDTQYF.

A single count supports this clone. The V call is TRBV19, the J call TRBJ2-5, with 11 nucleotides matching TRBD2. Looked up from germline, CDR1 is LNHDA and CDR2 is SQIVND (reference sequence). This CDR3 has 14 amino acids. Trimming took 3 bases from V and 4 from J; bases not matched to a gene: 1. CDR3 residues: CASSITSGGETQYF. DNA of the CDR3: TGTGCCAGTAGTATCACTAGCGGGGGAGAGACCCAGTACTTC.